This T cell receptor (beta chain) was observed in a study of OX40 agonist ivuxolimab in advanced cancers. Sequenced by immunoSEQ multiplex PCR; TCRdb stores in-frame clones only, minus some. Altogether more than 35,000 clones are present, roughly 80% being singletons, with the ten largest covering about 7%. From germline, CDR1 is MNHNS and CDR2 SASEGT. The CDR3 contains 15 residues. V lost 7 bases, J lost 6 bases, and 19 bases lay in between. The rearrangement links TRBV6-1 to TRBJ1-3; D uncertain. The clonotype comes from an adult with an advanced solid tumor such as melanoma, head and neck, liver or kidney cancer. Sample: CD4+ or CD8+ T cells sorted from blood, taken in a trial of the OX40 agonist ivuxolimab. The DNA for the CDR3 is TGTGCCAGCACCCCGGCGGGGTATCTTTCAAACACCATATATTTT. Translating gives CASTPAGYLSNTIYF.